This T cell receptor (beta chain) was recovered during a study of CD8 T cells in ankylosing spondylitis. Broader study findings: Ankylosing spondylitis blood appeared to carry a characteristic TCR beta motif of under ten highly homologous variants.

This clonotype was found many times. Its antigen is unidentified. TCRdb ran MiXCR on the 5' RACE reads and lists one entry per CDR3 protein. Here the sample spans roughly 490,000 distinct CDR3 sequences, approximately 5.3% being singletons. The CDR3 is 13 residues long. Per germline, CDR1 MNHEY and CDR2 SVGEGT. With 3 bases removed from V and 7 bases from J, the gap between germline ends came to 13 bases. Sequenced sample: blood, either unsorted or a sorted T cell fraction (not recorded which). The chain combines TRBV6-2 or TRBV6-3 with TRBJ2-7; weak D call: TRBD2 (6 bases). The clonotype was recovered from a male donor with ankylosing spondylitis. The CDR3 DNA follows: TGTGCCAGCAGTTATTCGTGGGAGGTTGAGCAGTACTTC. As protein: CASSYSWEVEQYF.